These 26 T cell receptor beta chains were sequenced from one sample in a study of blood T cell repertoires in COVID-19. Method: immunoSEQ multiplex PCR; TCRdb's copy keeps in-frame clones and lacks some. The table has roughly 200,000 clones, about nine tenths seen once; the top ten hold roughly 2.5%. Sequenced input: PBMCs or T cells enriched from blood (not recorded which). These receptors originate from a woman aged 30 to 39 who had recovered from COVID-19.

J is TRBJ2-3 and V is TRBV15, with D perhaps TRBD2 (6 bases). CDR1 is LNHNV, CDR2 YYDKDF, per germline (reference sequence). V was cut by 0 bases and J by 6 bases, with 13 bases left in between. CDR3 length: 15 amino acids. DNA for the CDR3: TGTGCCACCAGCAGAGAAGCGGGCGTGGCGGATACGCAGTATTTT. Protein: CATSREAGVADTQYF.

The V and J genes are TRBV3-1 (or the pseudogene TRBV3-2) and TRBJ2-7, with D possibly matching TRBD1 (6 bases). V was trimmed by 4 bases and J by 2 bases, leaving 15 bases between them. The germline V gene encodes CDR1 LGHDT and CDR2 YNNKEL (reference sequence). CDR3 length: 15 residues. The CDR3 sequence is CASSPLSGTTYEQYF. CDR3 sequence (DNA): TGTGCCAGCAGCCCGCTTTCCGGGACAACCTACGAGCAGTACTTC.

The chain carries TRBV5-5 and TRBJ1-1, with 10 nucleotides matching TRBD1. Germline CDR1 SGHKS, CDR2 YYEKEE (reference sequence). V was pared by 4 bases and J by 0 bases, with 12 bases of the junction left unmatched. CDR3 length: 18 amino acids. In DNA form, the CDR3 reads TGTGCCAGCAGCCAGAGGGACAGGGGCCTGGGAATGAACACTGAAGCTTTCTTT. This codes for CASSQRDRGLGMNTEAFF.

V and J are TRBV5-1 and TRBJ1-1, with a possible D match to TRBD1 (5 bases). Germline V gives CDR1 SGHRS, CDR2 YFSETQ. V lost 4 bases and J lost 4, with 11 bases in between. The CDR3 is 13 amino acids. CDR3 sequence (DNA): TGCGCCAGCAGCACTCAGGGATCCACTGAAGCTTTCTTT. Translation gives CASSTQGSTEAFF. Full variable domain (missing parts from reference TRBV5-1 and TRBJ1-1): KAGVTQTPRYLIKTRGQQVTLSCSPISGHRSVSWYQQTPGQGLQFLFEYFSETQRNKGNFPGRFSGRQFSNSRSEMNVSTLELGDSALYLCASSTQGSTEAFFGQGTRLTVV.

The rearrangement links TRBV15 to TRBJ1-4; TRBD1 matches at 8 bases. V gave up 2 bases and J gave up 1 base; unmatched junction bases: 3. The germline CDR1 and CDR2 sequences are LNHNV and YYDKDF (reference sequence). This CDR3 spans 16 amino acids. CDR3 sequence: CATSRTGQGTNEKLFF. CDR3 coding DNA: TGTGCCACCAGCAGAACAGGACAGGGAACTAATGAAAAACTGTTTTTT. The full variable domain, rest sourced from reference TRBV15 and TRBJ1-4, is DAMVIQNPRYQVTQFGKPVTLSCSQTLNHNVMYWYQQKSSQAPKLLFHYYDKDFNNEADTPDNFQSRRPNTSFCFLDIRSPGLGDTAMYLCATSRTGQGTNEKLFFGSGTQLSVL.

J is TRBJ1-3 and V is TRBV5-6, with D unclear. Deletions cut 1 base from V and 0 bases from J, with 14 bases between. The CDR3 totals 17 residues. The germline gives CDR1 SGHDT, CDR2 YYEEEE. The CDR3 protein is CASSLMAGLLSGNTIYF. CDR3 nucleotide sequence: TGTGCCAGCAGCTTGATGGCAGGACTTCTCTCTGGAAACACCATATATTTT.

The chain links TRBV3-1 (or the pseudogene TRBV3-2) to TRBJ2-7; 11 nucleotides align to TRBD2. This CDR3 is built from 16 residues. J gave up 3 bases and V 1 base, and 5 bases lay outside the gene matches. The germline CDR1 and CDR2 sequences are LGHDT and YNNKEL (reference sequence). This CDR3 is CASSQAGTSGGYEQYF. The DNA of the CDR3 is TGTGCCAGCAGCCAAGCTGGAACTAGCGGGGGCTACGAGCAGTACTTC.

The chain joins TRBV5-1 to TRBJ1-2; maybe TRBD1 (5 bases). The germline V gene encodes CDR1 SGHRS and CDR2 YFSETQ. Trimming removed 4 bases at V and 0 bases at J, with 7 bases between. The CDR3 contains 13 residues. The CDR3 DNA reads TGCGCCAGCAGCGTGGACACTAACTATGGCTACACCTTC. It is translated as CASSVDTNYGYTF. Full variable domain (remainder filled in from reference TRBV5-1 and TRBJ1-2): KAGVTQTPRYLIKTRGQQVTLSCSPISGHRSVSWYQQTPGQGLQFLFEYFSETQRNKGNFPGRFSGRQFSNSRSEMNVSTLELGDSALYLCASSVDTNYGYTFGSGTRLTVV.

V usage is TRBV18 and J usage is TRBJ2-5; maybe TRBD2 (5 bases). CDR3 length: 15 residues. CDR1 KGHSH and CDR2 LQKENI come from the germline V gene. Trimming removed 3 bases at V and 6 bases at J, with 17 bases between. The CDR3 protein is CASSPATAPGKTQYF. The DNA of the CDR3 is TGTGCCAGCTCACCCGCGACCGCACCCGGGAAGACCCAGTACTTC. The full variable domain, in which reference TRBV18 and TRBJ2-5 provide the parts outside the CDR3, is NAGVMQNPRHLVRRRGQEARLRCSPMKGHSHVYWYRQLPEEGLKFMVYLQKENIIDESGMPKERFSAEFPKEGPSILRIQQVVRGDSAAYFCASSPATAPGKTQYFGPGTRLLVL.

This sequence joins TRBV28 and TRBJ1-2, with D perhaps matching TRBD1 (5 bases). Germline CDR1 reads MDHEN; CDR2 reads SYDVKM. The CDR3 is 12 amino acids. V was shortened by 3 bases and J by 7 bases, with 9 bases between the two germline ends. The CDR3 sequence: CASSFSGGGYTF. The CDR3 DNA reads TGTGCCAGCAGTTTTTCCGGGGGTGGCTACACCTTC.

The CDR3 protein is CASSLVAGDTGELFF. CDR3 bases: TGCGCCAGCAGCTTGGTCGCGGGGGACACCGGGGAGCTGTTTTTT. This chain joins TRBV5-1 and TRBJ2-2; 7 bases align to TRBD2. CDR3 length equals 15 residues. V trimming: 0 bases; J trimming: 3 bases; junction bases outside the gene matches: 2. CDR1 is SGHRS and CDR2 is YFSETQ in the germline V gene.

This clone was detected many times. The chain couples TRBV6-5 to TRBJ1-2, with TRBD1 matching 11 bases. Germline V CDR1 and CDR2: MNHEY, SVGAGI. Trimming at V came to 2 bases and at J to 4 bases, leaving 6 bases not matched to a gene. The CDR3 runs 16 residues. CDR3 loop: CASSYVRTGGGYGYTF. For the CDR3, the DNA is TGTGCCAGCAGTTACGTTAGGACAGGGGGCGGCTATGGCTACACCTTC.

The genes are TRBV27 and TRBJ1-5, with TRBD1 as a possible D gene (5 bases). The CDR3 consists of 17 residues. V was cut by 6 bases and J by 3 bases, with 21 bases left in between. The germline V gene encodes CDR1 MNHEY and CDR2 SMNVEV (reference sequence). CDR3 loop: CASSRTIQRGLNQPQHF. The DNA for the CDR3 is TGTGCCAGCAGCCGCACTATCCAAAGGGGCCTCAATCAGCCCCAGCATTTT.

This clone came up once. A read error may account for a junction end that differs from germline. The chain has TRBV7-9 and TRBJ1-3, with D possibly TRBD1 on 6 matching bases. The length of the CDR3 is 14 residues. The germline gives CDR1 SEHNR, CDR2 FQNEAQ (reference sequence). CDR3 coding DNA: TGTGCCAGCACCTTAAACAGGGATAGAAACACCATATATTTT. Translating gives CASTLNRDRNTIYF.

In DNA form, the CDR3 reads TGTGCCAGCTCCAACAGGGTGGCGGGCACTGAAGCTTTCTTT. This translates into CASSNRVAGTEAFF. The J gene is TRBJ1-1, the V gene TRBV18, with D maybe TRBD1 (6 bases). The CDR3 loop spans 14 amino acids. Trimming stripped 6 bases from V and 4 bases from J, with 15 bases between. The germline CDR1 and CDR2 sequences are KGHSH and LQKENI.

This chain uses TRBV21-1 with TRBJ2-2; the table gives TRBD1 as D, unverified against the DNA. TRBV21-1 is classified as a pseudogene. CDR3 length: 18 amino acids. This CDR3 reads CASSKRSGALANTGELFF. The CDR3 coding sequence is TGTGCCAGCAGCAAAAGGTCAGGGGCTCTCGCGAACACCGGGGAGCTGTTTTTT.

The chain has TRBV4-2 and TRBJ2-5; 9 nucleotides line up with TRBD2. The germline V gene encodes CDR1 LGHNA and CDR2 YNFKEQ. The CDR3 is 17 amino acids. With V trimmed by 0 bases and J by 2 bases, 7 bases remained unmatched. The CDR3 DNA is TGTGCCAGCAGCCAAGACTACAGCGGGGGGCGACAAGAGACCCAGTACTTC. Amino acids: CASSQDYSGGRQETQYF.

The CDR3 DNA sequence: TGTGCCAGCAGCCCAGACATCAACTCCTACAATGAGCAGTTCTTC. It is translated as CASSPDINSYNEQFF. The chain links TRBV3-1 (or the pseudogene TRBV3-2) to TRBJ2-1, with unresolved D. Deletions cut 4 bases from V and 0 bases from J, with 10 bases between. Germline V CDR1 and CDR2: LGHDT, YNNKEL (reference sequence). The CDR3 runs to 15 residues.

This chain connects TRBV4-3 to TRBJ2-5; D is undetermined. There are 13 residues in the CDR3. V was trimmed by 1 base and J by 2 bases, leaving 5 bases between them. Germline loops: CDR1 LGHNA, CDR2 YSLEER. The CDR3 DNA is TGCGCCAGCAGCCAAGTTATTCAAGAGACCCAGTACTTC. Encoded protein: CASSQVIQETQYF.

V and J are TRBV4-3 and TRBJ2-3, with TRBD2 identical over 12 bases. The CDR3 is 19 amino acids. The V gene end was trimmed by 0 bases and the J gene end by 4 bases; junction bases not matched to a gene: 11. Germline assignment: CDR1 LGHNA and CDR2 YSLEER. The CDR3: CASSQDPPSSGGAADTQYF. In nucleotides, the CDR3 is TGCGCCAGCAGCCAAGACCCCCCGTCTAGCGGGGGGGCTGCAGATACGCAGTATTTT.

V usage is TRBV18 and J usage is TRBJ1-1, with 8 positions matching TRBD1. The trim removed 5 bases at V and 1 base at J, leaving 6 bases unmatched. Germline lookup yields CDR1 KGHSH and CDR2 LQKENI. The CDR3 runs 15 residues. This CDR3 is CASSTRTGSNTEAFF. The CDR3 bases are TGTGCCAGCTCAACTCGGACAGGGTCGAACACTGAAGCTTTCTTT.

V usage is TRBV7-2 and J usage is TRBJ1-3, with D tentatively TRBD1 (6 bases). CDR1 is SGHTA and CDR2 is FQGNSA in the germline V gene. The germline V and J ends were trimmed by 2 bases and 0 bases, with 14 bases remaining between them. CDR3 length: 17 amino acids. The CDR3 DNA reads TGTGCCAGCAGCTTATTGAGGGGGGGCAGCTCTGGAAACACCATATATTTT. Translating it yields CASSLLRGGSSGNTIYF.

The gene calls are TRBV7-2 and TRBJ2-7, with 10 bases fitting TRBD1. The germline V gene has CDR1 SGHTA and CDR2 FQGNSA. Trimming cost V 3 bases and J 5 bases; bases outside gene matches: 7. CDR3 size: 15 residues. CDR3 amino acids: CASSFGFGTGDEQYF. CDR3 in DNA: TGTGCCAGCAGCTTTGGTTTTGGGACAGGGGACGAGCAGTACTTC.

The J gene is TRBJ1-2, the V gene TRBV5-1, with D unresolved. This CDR3 contains 15 residues. From germline, CDR1 is SGHRS and CDR2 YFSETQ. Between the trimmed V and J ends, which lost 0 bases and 6 bases, there was a span of 15 bases. This CDR3 reads CASSLGFEGVHGYTF. The DNA for the CDR3 is TGCGCCAGCAGCTTGGGCTTTGAGGGTGTACATGGCTACACCTTC.

The J gene is TRBJ2-7, the V gene TRBV16, with a weak D call TRBD2 (6 bases). The CDR3 runs to 14 residues. The germline gives CDR1 KGHSY, CDR2 FQNENV. Trimming stripped 2 bases from V and 7 bases from J, with 15 bases between. Written as DNA, the CDR3 is TGTGCCAGCAGCCAAGGAGGGAGCCGGGGTGAGCAGTACTTC. Its translation: CASSQGGSRGEQYF. The whole variable domain, remainder taken from reference TRBV16 and TRBJ2-7, is GEEVAQTPKHLVRGEGQKAKLYCAPIKGHSYVFWYQQVLKNEFKFLISFQNENVFDETGMPKERFSAKCLPNSPCSLEIQATKLEDSAVYFCASSQGGSRGEQYFGPGTRLTVT.

The rearrangement uses TRBV7-2 and TRBJ1-6; perhaps TRBD1 as D (6 bases). Germline V CDR1 and CDR2: SGHTA, FQGNSA. The CDR3 runs 14 residues. Trimming shortened V by 4 bases and J by 10 bases, and 14 bases separated the two germline ends. In DNA form, the CDR3 reads TGTGCCAGCAGCTCAACAGGGCAAGGCTCACCCCTCCACTTT. It encodes CASSSTGQGSPLHF.